This entry describes one TCR beta chain. Its specificity is not known. These data belong to a study of T cells expressing NK-cell markers. Whole-study findings and limits: Researchers report these clonotypes also headed the CD3+CD56-NKG2C+ fraction in a few donors.

TCRdb reprocessed the 5' RACE reads; each CDR3 protein has one entry and no DNA is given. This sample's table has 350,000 to 450,000 distinct CDR3 sequences. CDR3 length equals 14 residues. CDR1 and CDR2 from the germline V gene are MNHEY and SMNVEV (reference sequence). The TCR comes from a man aged 18-70 years in good health. The chain joins TRBV27 to TRBJ1-2; TCRdb selects TRBD1, and the lack of DNA leaves this call unchecked. The specimen sequenced was blood T cells: a sorted CD56 or NKG2C T cell subset, CD4+ or CD8+ T cells, or bulk PBMC T cells (not recorded which). The CDR3 spells CASSPRGGAYGYTF.